The 27 T cell receptor beta chains below come from one sample, sequenced in a study of STAT3 mutations in large granular lymphocyte leukemia. Sequencing was performed with immunoSEQ multiplex PCR; in TCRdb, only in-frame clones are kept and a portion is missing. The sample holds 10,000 to 15,000 clones, around 76% seen once. Study results and limitations: Every T-cell large granular lymphocyte leukemia patient had at least one immunodominant TCR beta clonotype.

Their antigens are not known. The sequencing sample was made of peripheral blood mononuclear cells. All receptors derive from a man aged 55 to 70 with T-cell large granular lymphocyte leukemia. Some clones in this sample may be carry-over from other donors' samples.

This clone was recorded once. The chain carries TRBV30 and TRBJ2-1, with TRBD2 identical over 7 bases. After removal of 3 bases from V and 9 bases from J, the junction contained 11 bases not matched to a gene. The CDR3 contains 14 residues. Germline V lookup: CDR1 GTSNPN, CDR2 SVGIG (reference sequence). CDR3 nucleotide sequence: TGTGCCTGGAGGTCTGCGGGCGGGAGTCCTGAGCAGTTCTTC. Residues: CAWRSAGGSPEQFF.

This clone was seen once. The J gene is TRBJ2-5, the V gene TRBV6-5; TRBD2 might be the D (6 bases). The CDR3 runs 16 residues. The germline CDR1 and CDR2 sequences are MNHEY and SVGAGI. Deletions cut 0 bases from V and 3 bases from J, with 14 bases between. The CDR3 DNA reads as TGTGCCAGCAGTTACTCGATCGGTGGCGGGAAAGAGACCCAGTACTTC. Encoded protein: CASSYSIGGGKETQYF.

The chain couples TRBV11-2 to TRBJ2-5, with TRBD2 identical over 14 bases. Germline V gene sequence: CDR1 SGHAT, CDR2 FQNNGV. Losses at the gene ends were 1 base for V and 6 bases for J; bases not matched to a gene: 13. CDR3 length equals 19 residues. CDR3 nucleotides: TGTGCCAGCAGCTTAGGCCCGACTAGCGGGAGGGCCGGGGTAAAGACCCAGTACTTC. As protein: CASSLGPTSGRAGVKTQYF.

This sequence joins TRBV7-9 and TRBJ2-5; 8 positions agree with TRBD2. This CDR3 region has 12 residues. Germline V gene data show CDR1 as SEHNR and CDR2 as FQNEAQ (reference sequence). Trimming took 7 bases from V and 5 from J; bases not matched to a gene: 3. The CDR3 protein is CASNPGGETQYF. CDR3 DNA sequence: TGTGCCAGCAATCCGGGAGGGGAGACCCAGTACTTC.

This chain connects TRBV21-1 to TRBJ1-2; the listed D gene, TRBD1, was not tested against the DNA. TRBV21-1 is described as a pseudogene. The CDR3 sequence is 14 residues long. The CDR3 reads CASSKDVTGEGYTF. Here the CDR3 DNA reads TGTGCCAGCAGCAAAGACGTGACAGGGGAGGGCTACACCTTC.

The chain has TRBV7-9 and TRBJ1-2; D not certain. The CDR3 covers 13 residues. Trimming took off 5 bases at V and 1 base at J, with 8 bases between the two ends. The germline V gene has CDR1 SEHNR and CDR2 FQNEAQ (reference sequence). DNA of the CDR3: TGTGCCAGCAGCCTTATGGGTAACTATGGCTACACCTTC. Residues: CASSLMGNYGYTF. Drawing the rest from reference TRBV7-9 and TRBJ1-2, the complete variable domain is DTGVSQNPRHKITKRGQNVTFRCDPISEHNRLYWYRQTLGQGPEFLTYFQNEAQLEKSRLLSDRFSAERPKGSFSTLEIQRTEQGDSAMYLCASSLMGNYGYTFGSGTRLTVV.

This chain links TRBV11-2 with TRBJ2-7; no clear D gene. Per the germline V gene, CDR1 is SGHAT and CDR2 is FQNNGV. This CDR3 has 11 amino acids. V lost 2 bases, J lost 3 bases, and 2 bases lay in between. The chain's CDR3 is CASSLYYEQYF. CDR3 DNA sequence: TGTGCCAGCAGCTTATACTACGAGCAGTACTTC. The entire variable domain, with the rest obtained from reference TRBV11-2 and TRBJ2-7, is as follows: EAGVAQSPRYKIIEKRQSVAFWCNPISGHATLYWYQQILGQGPKLLIQFQNNGVVDDSQLPKDRFSAERLKGVDSTLKIQPAKLEDSAVYLCASSLYYEQYFGPGTRLTVT.

The chain carries TRBV18 and TRBJ1-4, with a possible D match to TRBD1 (6 bases). Per the germline V gene, CDR1 is KGHSH and CDR2 is LQKENI. This CDR3 has 14 amino acids. Trimming left V 3 bases short and J 8 bases short, with 13 bases between. The DNA of the CDR3 is TGTGCCAGCTCACCGGGGGCTGGGGGCGAAAAACTGTTTTTT. It yields the protein CASSPGAGGEKLFF.

CDR3 sequence (DNA): TGCAGCGTGGTCCTGGCGGGGGACTACGAGCAGTACTTC. Translation gives CSVVLAGDYEQYF. V is TRBV29-1 and J is TRBJ2-7, with TRBD2 identical over 7 bases. V trimming: 6 bases; J trimming: 3 bases; junction bases outside the gene matches: 8. This CDR3 is built from 13 residues. The V gene's germline CDR1 is SQVTM and CDR2 ANQGSEA.

CDR3 sequence reads: CASSESYEQYF. DNA of the CDR3: TGTGCCAGCAGTGAATCCTACGAGCAGTACTTC. The chain uses TRBV9 and TRBJ2-7; D remains ambiguous. Trimming shortened V by 5 bases and J by 1 base, and 4 bases separated the two germline ends. This CDR3 is 11 amino acids long. Germline values: CDR1 SGDLS, CDR2 YYNGEE.

The V call is TRBV29-1, the J call TRBJ1-1; D remains ambiguous. V was shortened by 4 bases and J by 6 bases, with 15 bases between the two germline ends. The germline V gene has CDR1 SQVTM and CDR2 ANQGSEA. The CDR3 has 13 residues. The CDR3: CSVVLVRAPEAFF. The CDR3 DNA reads TGCAGCGTTGTATTAGTTAGGGCGCCTGAAGCTTTCTTT.

The V and J genes are TRBV29-1 and TRBJ1-1; the D gene is possibly TRBD1 (6 bases). Trimming took 6 bases from V and 0 from J, leaving 11 bases between them. The CDR3 is 13 residues long. Germline CDR1 and CDR2: SQVTM and ANQGSEA. The CDR3 reads CSVKGQMNTEAFF. The DNA for the CDR3 is TGCAGCGTCAAAGGACAGATGAACACTGAAGCTTTCTTT.

The rearrangement links TRBV7-2 to TRBJ2-5; TRBD1 aligns across 9 bases. The CDR3 contains 16 residues. Losses at the gene ends were 5 bases for V and 2 bases for J; bases not matched to a gene: 9. Germline V gene data show CDR1 as SGHTA and CDR2 as FQGNSA. CDR3 nucleotide sequence: TGTGCCAGCAGCCCCTTTGAAGGGACAGGGCAAGAGACCCAGTACTTC. It encodes CASSPFEGTGQETQYF.

This chain links TRBV6-5 with TRBJ1-1, with a possible D match to TRBD1 (6 bases). Germline V gene lookup returns CDR1 MNHEY and CDR2 SVGAGI. Trimming pared 5 bases from V and 5 bases from J, leaving 12 bases between. CDR3 length: 13 residues. The CDR3 sequence: CASSPQGWTEAFF. Here the CDR3 DNA reads TGTGCCAGCAGTCCACAGGGTTGGACTGAAGCTTTCTTT.

This sequence joins TRBV5-4 and TRBJ2-4; TRBD1 matches 8 bases. The V and J ends lost 3 bases and 1 base, in that order; junction bases with no gene match: 12. CDR3 length equals 18 residues. Germline CDR1 reads SGHNT; CDR2 reads YYREEE (reference sequence). Here the CDR3 reads CASSSLGQGNGAKNIQYF. CDR3 nucleotide sequence: TGTGCCAGCAGCTCCCTTGGACAGGGTAACGGGGCCAAAAACATTCAGTACTTC.

V is TRBV28 and J is TRBJ1-3; D gene unclear. The CDR3 runs to 14 residues. The ends were cut back, 2 bases at V and 1 base at J, with 6 bases in the middle. The germline V gene encodes CDR1 MDHEN and CDR2 SYDVKM. Here the CDR3 DNA reads TGTGCCAGCAGTTTAGGGTTATCTGGAAACACCATATATTTT. Translating it yields CASSLGLSGNTIYF.

The gene calls are TRBV5-1 and TRBJ1-5; D gene ambiguous. Germline V gene sequence: CDR1 SGHRS, CDR2 YFSETQ. The V gene lost 2 bases and the J gene lost 0 bases, with 12 bases spanning the gap. The CDR3 spans 16 residues. The CDR3 loop is CASSLGWVGSNQPQHF. The CDR3 DNA reads TGCGCCAGCAGCTTAGGCTGGGTTGGTAGCAATCAGCCCCAGCATTTT.

The chain uses TRBV14 and TRBJ2-3, with 8 nucleotides matching TRBD1. The V gene's germline CDR1 is SGHDN and CDR2 FVKESK. After removal of 2 bases from V and 0 bases from J, the junction contained 7 bases not matched to a gene. The length of the CDR3 is 17 residues. CDR3 loop: CASSQRWTGSSTDTQYF. CDR3 nucleotides: TGTGCCAGCAGCCAAAGGTGGACAGGGTCAAGCACAGATACGCAGTATTTT.

This chain joins TRBV5-1 and TRBJ2-1, with 9 bases identical to TRBD1. Looked up from germline, CDR1 is SGHRS and CDR2 is YFSETQ. Trimming removed 0 bases from V and 8 bases from J; junction bases left unmatched: 6. This CDR3 has 15 residues. The CDR3 coding sequence is TGCGCCAGCAGCTTGGCCGGGACAGGGACAGATGAGCAGTTCTTC. Protein: CASSLAGTGTDEQFF.

This sequence joins TRBV27 and TRBJ2-2; 8 bases are shared with TRBD1. This CDR3 region has 16 residues. Trimming removed 0 bases from V and 1 base from J; junction bases left unmatched: 1. The germline gives CDR1 MNHEY, CDR2 SMNVEV (reference sequence). The CDR3 nucleotides are TGTGCCAGCAGTTTATCCGGGACAGGGAACACCGGGGAGCTGTTTTTT. This sequence encodes CASSLSGTGNTGELFF.

The rearrangement links TRBV27 to TRBJ2-7; D not resolved. The germline V gene encodes CDR1 MNHEY and CDR2 SMNVEV (reference sequence). Deletions cut 5 bases from V and 3 bases from J, with 11 bases between. The CDR3 length is 13 residues. This CDR3 is CASSKPGYYEQYF. The CDR3, as DNA: TGTGCCAGCAGTAAACCGGGTTACTACGAGCAGTACTTC.

This rearrangement joins TRBV28 to TRBJ2-7; TRBD1 matches 10 bases. V lost 5 bases, J lost 4 bases, and 5 bases stayed unmatched. The CDR3 is 14 residues long. Germline V gene lookup returns CDR1 MDHEN and CDR2 SYDVKM. CDR3 in DNA: TGTGCCAGCAGTCCTCGGGACAGGGGTTACGAGCAGTACTTC. As protein: CASSPRDRGYEQYF.

DNA for the CDR3: TGTGCCAGCAGCCCGCGACAAAGGGAGGGAAAAGCCGGGGAGCTGTTTTTT. Translation: CASSPRQREGKAGELFF. The rearrangement uses TRBV14 and TRBJ2-2; 7 positions match TRBD2. Unmatched junction bases numbered 14, after V lost 4 bases and J lost 6 bases. CDR3 length: 17 amino acids. Germline CDR1 and CDR2: SGHDN and FVKESK. Full variable domain (missing parts from reference TRBV14 and TRBJ2-2): EAGVTQFPSHSVIEKGQTVTLRCDPISGHDNLYWYRRVMGKEIKFLLHFVKESKQDESGMPNNRFLAERTGGTYSTLKVQPAELEDSGVYFCASSPRQREGKAGELFFGEGSRLTVL.

The chain carries TRBV5-1 and TRBJ2-1, with D perhaps TRBD1 (6 bases). The CDR3 consists of 15 residues. V shed 3 bases and J shed 5 bases, with 15 bases lying between them. CDR1 is SGHRS, CDR2 YFSETQ, per germline. The CDR3 DNA sequence: TGCGCCAGCAGCTGGGGTCGGGACACAGACAATGAGCAGTTCTTC. This encodes CASSWGRDTDNEQFF.

This rearrangement joins TRBV6-5 to TRBJ2-3; maybe TRBD2 (5 bases). Germline lookup yields CDR1 MNHEY and CDR2 SVGAGI. CDR3 length: 14 residues. V was pared by 5 bases and J by 5 bases, with 14 bases between. The CDR3 loop reads CASSRTVGRDTQYF. The CDR3 DNA sequence: TGTGCCAGCAGTCGGACGGTGGGGAGAGATACGCAGTATTTT.

The genes are TRBV4-1 and TRBJ2-7; D is uncertain. The CDR3 totals 15 residues. Trimming stripped 4 bases from V and 0 bases from J, with 13 bases between. The germline CDR1 and CDR2 sequences are MGHRA and YSYEKL. The CDR3 DNA reads TGCGCCAGCAGCCCGGTGGCACCAAGCTCCTACGAGCAGTACTTC. Amino acid sequence: CASSPVAPSSYEQYF.

The chain carries TRBV6-6 and TRBJ2-7, with D possibly being TRBD2 (5 bases). Germline V gene data show CDR1 as MNHNY and CDR2 as SVGAGI (reference sequence). CDR3 size: 10 residues. With 5 bases removed from V and 6 bases from J, the gap between germline ends came to 5 bases. The CDR3 spells CASSRGEQYF. Here the CDR3 DNA reads TGTGCCAGCAGTCGGGGCGAGCAGTACTTC.